This entry concerns a single T cell receptor beta chain. Here immunoSEQ multiplex PCR was the method, and the copy in TCRdb shows in-frame clones only, minus some. The profile shows tens of thousands of clones, 85% to 95% of them singletons. This sample stems from a study of technical replicates of blood from four donors. Germline V CDR1 and CDR2: LNHNV, YYDKDF (reference sequence). CDR3 length: 14 amino acids. V gave up 4 bases and J gave up 2 bases; unmatched junction bases: 4. The specimen was T cells isolated from PBMCs. The chain couples TRBV15 to TRBJ2-7; 8 bases fit TRBD1. This receptor was obtained from a human donor in good health. The CDR3 coding sequence is TGTGCCACCAGCATCTCAGGGGGCCCCTACGAGCAGTACTTC. This translates into CATSISGGPYEQYF. Supplemented by reference TRBV15 and TRBJ2-7, the full variable domain reads DAMVIQNPRYQVTQFGKPVTLSCSQTLNHNVMYWYQQKSSQAPKLLFHYYDKDFNNEADTPDNFQSRRPNTSFCFLDIRSPGLGDTAMYLCATSISGGPYEQYFGPGTRLTVT.